The 18 T cell receptor beta chains in this list originate from one sample, sequenced in a study of blood T cell repertoires in COVID-19. The table came from immunoSEQ multiplex PCR; TCRdb's copy has only in-frame clones and leaves some out. In the table there are some 200,000 clones, approximately 80% of which are singletons. The material sequenced was peripheral blood. Every receptor here comes from a woman of 80 years or more with COVID-19, enrolled during active disease.

The V call is TRBV5-1, the J call TRBJ1-3; D unresolved. The CDR3 spans 17 residues. Per the germline V gene, CDR1 is SGHRS and CDR2 is YFSETQ. V was pared by 6 bases and J by 0 bases, with 19 bases between. CDR3 in amino acids: CASTSQPDVHSGNTIYF. In nucleotides, the CDR3 is TGCGCCAGCACCTCACAGCCTGATGTCCACTCTGGAAACACCATATATTTT.

The rearrangement uses TRBV7-3 and TRBJ1-1; TRBD1 aligns across 8 bases. V lost 1 base, J lost 1 base, and 2 bases stayed unmatched. CDR1 SGHTA and CDR2 FQGTGA come from the germline V gene. This CDR3 has 15 amino acids. The CDR3 loop reads CASSLMQGANTEAFF. The CDR3, as DNA: TGTGCCAGCAGCTTAATGCAGGGGGCGAACACTGAAGCTTTCTTT. Full variable domain (outside the CDR3, taken from reference TRBV7-3 and TRBJ1-1): GAGVSQTPSNKVTEKGKYVELRCDPISGHTALYWYRQSLGQGPEFLIYFQGTGAADDSGLPNDRFFAVRPEGSVSTLKIQRTERGDSAVYLCASSLMQGANTEAFFGQGTRLTVV.

This sequence joins TRBV10-3 and TRBJ2-1; D might be TRBD2 (5 bases). The CDR3 spans 15 residues. With 7 bases removed from V and 0 bases from J, the gap between germline ends came to 13 bases. CDR1 is ENHRY, CDR2 SYGVKD, per germline. In DNA, the CDR3 is TGTGCCATCACCGGGGAGACCAACTCCTACAATGAGCAGTTCTTC. This translates into CAITGETNSYNEQFF.

The chain joins TRBV5-4 to TRBJ2-1; possibly TRBD2 for D (7 bases). CDR1 and CDR2 from the germline V gene are SGHNT and YYREEE (reference sequence). Trimming left V 3 bases short and J 0 bases short, with 13 bases between. The CDR3 loop spans 16 amino acids. This CDR3 is CASSSRGGLSYNEQFF. As DNA, the CDR3 is TGTGCCAGCAGCTCCCGCGGGGGCCTCTCCTACAATGAGCAGTTCTTC.

The J gene is TRBJ2-7, the V gene TRBV18, with TRBD1 matching over 8 bases. In germline, CDR1 is KGHSH, CDR2 LQKENI. V lost 3 bases and J lost 2; bases outside the gene matches: 9. This CDR3 spans 16 amino acids. DNA of the CDR3: TGTGCCAGCTCACCCCGAGGACAGGGTGGCACCTACGAGCAGTACTTC. Protein sequence: CASSPRGQGGTYEQYF.

The V and J genes are TRBV15 and TRBJ1-6, with 8 bases lining up with TRBD1. Per the germline V gene, CDR1 is LNHNV and CDR2 is YYDKDF (reference sequence). Trimming at V came to 8 bases and at J to 8 bases, leaving 5 bases not matched to a gene. The CDR3 has 13 amino acids. CDR3 protein: CATQQGGDSPLHF. Here the CDR3 DNA reads TGTGCCACCCAACAGGGGGGGGATTCACCCCTCCACTTT.

This chain uses TRBV7-3 with TRBJ1-5, with D hard to call. Germline V CDR1 and CDR2: SGHTA, FQGTGA. V was cut by 2 bases and J by 3 bases, with 17 bases left in between. This CDR3 comprises 17 residues. CDR3 in amino acids: CASSLSGSGSNNQPQHF. The DNA of the CDR3 is TGTGCCAGCAGCTTATCCGGGAGCGGGTCGAACAATCAGCCCCAGCATTTT.

The chain carries TRBV24-1 and TRBJ1-1; a weak D match, TRBD1 (5 bases). The V end lost 4 bases, the J end lost 6 bases, and 11 bases lay between the germline ends. The CDR3 runs to 13 residues. CDR1 KGHDR and CDR2 SFDVKD come from the germline V gene. The CDR3 loop reads CATSDPVRAEAFF. CDR3 in DNA: TGTGCCACCAGTGACCCCGTCAGGGCTGAAGCTTTCTTT.

The chain joins TRBV18 to TRBJ1-1, with D possibly being TRBD1 (5 bases). Trimming shortened V by 6 bases and J by 4 bases, and 18 bases separated the two germline ends. This CDR3 is built from 15 residues. Looked up from germline, CDR1 is KGHSH and CDR2 is LQKENI. Here the CDR3 DNA reads TGTGCCAGCTCCCGCGCAACCCCCCAGGGCACTGAAGCTTTCTTT. It is translated as CASSRATPQGTEAFF.

This clone was counted once. The gene calls are TRBV3-1 (or the pseudogene TRBV3-2) and TRBJ2-2, with D perhaps TRBD2 (6 bases). CDR1 is LGHDT, CDR2 YNNKEL, per germline (reference sequence). The V end was cut by 7 bases, the J end by 4 bases, with 16 bases between. This CDR3 contains 15 residues. The CDR3 region is CASTFGGPPTGELFF. The CDR3 nucleotides read TGTGCCAGCACCTTCGGGGGTCCGCCCACCGGGGAGCTGTTTTTT.

The V and J genes are TRBV7-8 and TRBJ2-6, with TRBD2 matching 7 bases. CDR1 is SGHVS, CDR2 FQNEAQ, per germline. The CDR3 has 19 residues. J was trimmed by 4 bases and V by 4 bases; bases with no gene match: 16. Here the CDR3 reads CASSSTGGSGVIGANVLTF. In nucleotides, the CDR3 is TGTGCCAGCAGCTCTACGGGTGGCAGCGGGGTGATCGGGGCCAACGTCCTGACTTTC. Supplemented by reference TRBV7-8 and TRBJ2-6, the full variable domain reads GAGVSQSPRYKVAKRGQDVALRCDPISGHVSLFWYQQALGQGPEFLTYFQNEAQLDKSGLPSDRFFAERPEGSVSTLKIQRTQQEDSAVYLCASSSTGGSGVIGANVLTFGAGSRLTVL.

A remark on this clone: A read error may be the cause here, since a much bigger clone is one base away. The sample holds other DNA sequences that translate to the same CDR3. The chain couples TRBV7-3 to TRBJ1-1, with D possibly being TRBD1 (5 bases). Germline loops: CDR1 SGHTA, CDR2 FQGTGA. The CDR3 has 13 amino acids. Trimming left V 2 bases short and J 1 base short, with 5 bases between. CDR3: CASSLQGNTEAFF. The CDR3 region has the DNA TGTGCCAGCAGCTTACAGGGGAACACTGAAGCTTTCTTT.

J is TRBJ1-2 and V is TRBV2; TRBD1 agrees at 7 bases. The germline CDR1 and CDR2 sequences are SNHLY and FYNNEI. This CDR3 comprises 14 residues. V dropped 3 bases and J dropped 7; count of bases not matched to a gene: 8. CDR3 coding DNA: TGTGCCAGCAGTGAGCAGGGGGGACTGAGTGGCTACACCTTC. It specifies CASSEQGGLSGYTF.

This clone has only one observation. V is TRBV6-5 and J is TRBJ2-5; TRBD2 agrees at 8 bases. V gave up 6 bases and J gave up 4 bases; unmatched junction bases: 7. The CDR3 covers 14 residues. The germline V gene has CDR1 MNHEY and CDR2 SVGAGI. The CDR3 loop reads CASRRAGGGETQYF. The CDR3 DNA sequence: TGTGCCAGCAGGCGTGCGGGAGGAGGAGAGACCCAGTACTTC.

The chain has TRBV7-9 and TRBJ2-7, with D maybe TRBD2 (6 bases). The CDR3 is 13 amino acids. Trimming removed 2 bases at V and 4 bases at J, with 9 bases between. Germline assignment: CDR1 SEHNR and CDR2 FQNEAQ (reference sequence). The CDR3 sequence: CASSLTAGYEQYF. In DNA form, the CDR3 reads TGTGCCAGCAGCTTAACGGCGGGGTACGAGCAGTACTTC.

This clone showed up just once. CDR3 protein: CASSEALWSYNEQFF. The CDR3 DNA reads as TGTGCCAGCAGTGAAGCGCTCTGGAGTTACAATGAGCAGTTCTTC. V usage is TRBV6-1 and J usage is TRBJ2-1, with D unclear. Trimming stripped 0 bases from V and 4 bases from J, with 10 bases between. Germline loops: CDR1 MNHNS, CDR2 SASEGT. The CDR3 extends over 15 amino acids.

The count of this clone is one. The chain couples TRBV6-5 to TRBJ1-2; 7 bases line up with TRBD1. This CDR3 comprises 13 residues. V lost 6 bases and J lost 4; bases outside the gene matches: 5. Germline CDR1 reads MNHEY; CDR2 reads SVGAGI. DNA for the CDR3: TGTGCCAGCAGGGATACAGGGGCCTATGGCTACACCTTC. It translates to CASRDTGAYGYTF.

The chain carries TRBV5-6 and TRBJ2-6; no definite D call. Trimming removed 4 bases from V and 0 bases from J, with 8 bases in between. Germline CDR1 SGHDT, CDR2 YYEEEE. The CDR3 loop spans 15 amino acids. This CDR3 reads CASSPGRSGANVLTF. DNA for the CDR3: TGTGCCAGCAGCCCTGGGCGCTCTGGGGCCAACGTCCTGACTTTC. The whole variable domain, remainder taken from reference TRBV5-6 and TRBJ2-6, is DAGVTQSPTHLIKTRGQQVTLRCSPKSGHDTVSWYQQALGQGPQFIFQYYEEEERQRGNFPDRFSGHQFPNYSSELNVNALLLGDSALYLCASSPGRSGANVLTFGAGSRLTVL.